The clone carrying this T cell receptor (beta chain) turned up a few times. Antigen specificity is unknown. Combining a sample-barcoded 5' primer with a J-beta primer mix, a second PCR ran for about 7 to 11 cycles. TCRdb recomputed calls from the 5' RACE reads with MiXCR, one row per CDR3 protein. The profile shows roughly 700,000 distinct CDR3 sequences, 25% of them singletons. The data were obtained in a study of blood T cells in healthy people across ages. The V segment lost 5 bases and the J segment 0 bases; nucleotides outside the gene matches: 7. Germline V gene data show CDR1 as SGHAT and CDR2 as FQNNGV. CDR3 length: 16 amino acids. Study-wide points: Among long-lived donors, naive CD4+ cells were more numerous and diversity higher than in aged donors. In the absence of known donor CMV status, changes in expanded clonotypes were possibly confounded.

The data were also submitted as part of a second study, on T cells of mothers and their children. Turning to that study: Every mother produced more than 9 million TCR beta CDR3 reads, whereas every child provided about 3 million.

The chain has TRBV11-2 and TRBJ2-7; 10 bases fit TRBD1. The specimen sequenced was blood. The receptor comes from a boy younger than 18 in good health. CDR3 DNA sequence: TGTGCCAGCAGCCGAGACAGGGGGCATAGCTCCTACGAGCAGTACTTC. It encodes CASSRDRGHSSYEQYF.